The 8 T cell receptor beta chains below were found in one sample sequenced in a study of human CD4 T cells and Enterobacteriaceae. The memory gate held CD4+ cells that were not CD45RA+CCR7+CD95- naive cells, over 98% pure. TCRdb's table, derived via immunoSEQ multiplex PCR, lists solely in-frame clones and lacks some. This sample has about 25,000 clones; 80% to 90% occur once, and the top ten carry roughly 0.96%. What was sequenced was memory CD4+ T cells from blood. The receptors stem from a human donor in good health.

V usage is TRBV5-1 and J usage is TRBJ1-6; TRBD1 matches at 7 bases. Trimming at V came to 0 bases and at J to 8 bases, leaving 2 bases not matched to a gene. The length of the CDR3 is 14 residues. CDR1 and CDR2 (germline): SGHRS, YFSETQ. CDR3: CASSLGTGYSPLHF. CDR3 coding DNA: TGCGCCAGCAGCTTGGGGACAGGCTATTCACCCCTCCACTTT.

This clone appeared a few times. The chain links TRBV10-1 to TRBJ1-2; no clear D. CDR1 and CDR2 (germline): WNHNN, SYGVQD (reference sequence). Trimming took off 0 bases at V and 6 bases at J, with 8 bases between the two ends. The CDR3 is 13 amino acids. CDR3 in amino acids: CASSESALHGYTF. The CDR3 region has the DNA TGCGCCAGCAGTGAGTCTGCTCTGCATGGCTACACCTTC.

The chain couples TRBV27 to TRBJ2-1; D is perhaps TRBD2 (6 bases). Germline CDR1 reads MNHEY; CDR2 reads SMNVEV (reference sequence). The CDR3 totals 13 residues. The germline V and J ends were trimmed by 2 bases and 9 bases, with 11 bases remaining between them. The CDR3 nucleotides are TGTGCCAGCAGTTTACGACCGGGAGTTGAGCAGTTCTTC. This codes for CASSLRPGVEQFF.

The chain is built from TRBV5-1 and TRBJ2-7; 8 bases match TRBD1. The CDR3 totals 15 residues. Germline trimming cut 3 bases from V and 5 bases from J; bases unmatched to any gene: 10. Germline CDR1 reads SGHRS; CDR2 reads YFSETQ. The CDR3 region is CASSSAGQGTHEQYF. Here the CDR3 DNA reads TGCGCCAGCAGCTCAGCCGGACAGGGAACTCACGAGCAGTACTTC.

The V and J genes are TRBV28 and TRBJ2-5; 9 bases line up with TRBD1. The CDR3 extends over 13 amino acids. The V gene's germline CDR1 is MDHEN and CDR2 SYDVKM. The V gene end was trimmed by 6 bases and the J gene end by 7 bases; junction bases not matched to a gene: 6. CDR3 coding DNA: TGTGCCAGCAGGGTACAGGGGGCTTGGACCCAGTACTTC. Encoded protein: CASRVQGAWTQYF.

The chain links TRBV6-1 to TRBJ1-2; no definite D call. This CDR3 spans 11 amino acids. V shed 1 base and J shed 11 bases, with 8 bases lying between them. Per germline, CDR1 MNHNS and CDR2 SASEGT. This CDR3 is CASSEGGGYTF. The CDR3 region has the DNA TGTGCCAGCAGTGAAGGGGGAGGGTACACCTTC.

CDR3 bases: TGCAGTGCTTACCAGAATGAAAAACTGTTTTTT. Protein: CSAYQNEKLFF. The rearrangement joins TRBV20-1 to TRBJ1-4, with D hard to call. The germline V gene encodes CDR1 DFQATT and CDR2 SNEGSKA (reference sequence). Between the trimmed V and J ends, which lost 5 bases and 5 bases, there was a span of 6 bases. The CDR3 spans 11 residues.

To note about this clone: At one end the junction does not follow the germline gene, possibly because of a read error. Other DNA sequences in this sample translate to the same CDR3. This rearrangement joins TRBV10-3 to TRBJ1-1; 7 bases map to TRBD1. CDR1 is ENHRY, CDR2 SYGVKD, per germline. This CDR3 spans 13 amino acids. The CDR3 protein is CATRDMTGTEAFF. CDR3 coding DNA: TGTGCCACTAGGGACATGACAGGGACTGAAGCCTTCTTT.